These 10 T cell receptor beta chains were all obtained from the same sample, sequenced in a study of blood T cell repertoires in COVID-19. TCRdb keeps only in-frame clones here, not all; method: immunoSEQ multiplex PCR. The data show under 200,000 clones, with 70% to 85% seen just once and around 19% held by the top ten. Input material: PBMCs or T cells enriched from blood (not recorded which). All receptors come from a woman aged 70 to 79 in a cohort exposed to, infected with or recovered from COVID-19 (not recorded which).

This rearrangement joins TRBV2 to TRBJ1-5, with D possibly matching TRBD1 (5 bases). The CDR3 is 13 residues long. Between the trimmed V and J ends, which lost 11 bases and 2 bases, there was a span of 13 bases. Germline V CDR1 and CDR2: SNHLY, FYNNEI. The CDR3 loop is CAVQGGGNQPQHF. The CDR3, as DNA: TGTGCCGTTCAGGGCGGGGGCAATCAGCCCCAGCATTTT.

This clone was counted a few times. This sequence joins TRBV12-1 and TRBJ2-7; TRBD1 is the table's D call, not checked against the DNA. TRBV12-1 is a pseudogene segment. There are 13 residues in the CDR3. CDR3 loop: CASSFGGHNEQYF. CDR3 nucleotide sequence: TGTGCCAGCAGCTTTGGGGGACACAACGAGCAGTACTTC.

The CDR3 sequence is CASSVSSGHTGELFF. In DNA form, the CDR3 reads TGCGCCAGCAGCGTGAGTAGCGGGCACACCGGGGAGCTGTTTTTT. The V and J genes are TRBV5-1 and TRBJ2-2, with 7 bases aligning to TRBD2. Germline values: CDR1 SGHRS, CDR2 YFSETQ. The CDR3 length is 15 residues. Trimming cost V 4 bases and J 3 bases; bases outside gene matches: 6.

This chain uses TRBV7-9 with TRBJ2-7; D gene unclear. The germline CDR1 and CDR2 sequences are SEHNR and FQNEAQ (reference sequence). Trimming took off 0 bases at V and 3 bases at J, with 9 bases between the two ends. The CDR3 is 14 amino acids. The CDR3 bases are TGTGCCAGCAGCTTAGCCGGAGTTGTCTACGAGCAGTACTTC. Residues: CASSLAGVVYEQYF.

The chain combines TRBV15 with TRBJ2-1; D gene unclear. Germline V gives CDR1 LNHNV, CDR2 YYDKDF (reference sequence). V lost 6 bases and J 6 bases, leaving 12 bases between the germline ends. CDR3 length: 13 residues. CDR3 nucleotides: TGTGCCACCAGGCCGTTAACCGGCAATGAGCAGTTCTTC. As protein: CATRPLTGNEQFF. The complete variable domain, with remaining parts taken from reference TRBV15 and TRBJ2-1, reads DAMVIQNPRYQVTQFGKPVTLSCSQTLNHNVMYWYQQKSSQAPKLLFHYYDKDFNNEADTPDNFQSRRPNTSFCFLDIRSPGLGDTAMYLCATRPLTGNEQFFGPGTRLTVL.

The gene calls are TRBV12-3 or TRBV12-4 and TRBJ1-5, with TRBD1 matching 11 bases. V gave up 6 bases and J gave up 5 bases; unmatched junction bases: 0. The CDR3 has 13 residues. Here the CDR3 DNA reads TGTGCCAGCAGGGACAGGGGGCATCAGCCCCAGCATTTT. Protein: CASRDRGHQPQHF.

This clone showed up just a few times. The chain employs TRBV7-9 and TRBJ1-4; 10 bases map to TRBD1. The V segment lost 4 bases and the J segment 8 bases; nucleotides outside the gene matches: 7. CDR1 and CDR2 (germline): SEHNR, FQNEAQ (reference sequence). The CDR3 totals 15 residues. The CDR3 loop reads CASSSTGGAGEKLFF. The CDR3 coding sequence is TGTGCCAGCAGCTCGACAGGGGGCGCTGGGGAAAAACTGTTTTTT.

This clone showed up just a few times. V and J are TRBV10-3 and TRBJ1-2, with D possibly being TRBD1 (6 bases). The CDR3 loop spans 13 amino acids. Looked up from germline, CDR1 is ENHRY and CDR2 is SYGVKD. V was pared by 7 bases and J by 6 bases, with 15 bases between. In nucleotides, the CDR3 is TGTGCCATCAAGGGGTCAGGGGAAGATGGCTACACCTTC. Encoded protein: CAIKGSGEDGYTF.

This clone was recorded once. This chain joins TRBV10-3 and TRBJ2-5; 9 bases map to TRBD2. The length of the CDR3 is 15 residues. V dropped 3 bases and J dropped 5; count of bases not matched to a gene: 7. Germline assignment: CDR1 ENHRY and CDR2 SYGVKD. The DNA for the CDR3 is TGTGCCATCAGTGACGGCGGGAGGGCCAGGGAGACCCAGTACTTC. Residues: CAISDGGRARETQYF.

This chain connects TRBV3-1 (or the pseudogene TRBV3-2) to TRBJ2-1; TRBD2 agrees at 13 bases. This CDR3 is built from 15 residues. Losses at the gene ends were 6 bases for V and 7 bases for J; bases not matched to a gene: 6. Per the germline V gene, CDR1 is LGHDT and CDR2 is YNNKEL (reference sequence). This chain's CDR3 is CASSRRTSGGNEQFF. DNA of the CDR3: TGTGCCAGCAGTCGACGGACTAGCGGGGGAAATGAGCAGTTCTTC.